Following are 21 T cell receptor beta chains from one sample sequenced in a study of blood T cell repertoires in COVID-19 (dated by TCRdb to about 2020). Receptor libraries were prepared by the immunoSEQ multiplex PCR assay. TCRdb's version of the immuneACCESS table is confined to in-frame rearrangements and falls short of the full clone set. An unresolved V gene accounts for under half of the shortfall where checked; the remainder is of unknown origin. The table for this sample lists fewer than 200,000 clones; 82% of them were counted only once. The ten largest make up over 7.5% of the sample. The sequenced sample was peripheral blood. All receptors come from a woman in her 70s with acute or convalescent COVID-19.

This chain joins TRBV3-1 (or the pseudogene TRBV3-2) and TRBJ2-2; 8 positions agree with TRBD1. V shed 0 bases and J 8 bases; nucleotides not matched to a gene: 5. Germline V gives CDR1 LGHDT, CDR2 YNNKEL (reference sequence). This CDR3 comprises 15 residues. This CDR3 reads CASSQDPGGSGELFF. In nucleotides, the CDR3 is TGTGCCAGCAGCCAAGATCCAGGGGGCTCGGGGGAGCTGTTTTTT.

The chain is built from TRBV6-2 or TRBV6-3 and TRBJ1-5, with TRBD1 as a possible D gene (5 bases). The V gene lost 0 bases and the J gene lost 7 bases, with 7 bases spanning the gap. The CDR3 loop spans 13 amino acids. Germline assignment: CDR1 MNHEY and CDR2 SVGEGT. CDR3 DNA: TGTGCCAGCAGTTACTCAGGGGAACAGCCCCAGCATTTT. This gives the protein CASSYSGEQPQHF.

V is TRBV28 and J is TRBJ1-2; 8 bases align to TRBD1. The CDR3 covers 13 residues. After removal of 7 bases from V and 6 bases from J, the junction contained 7 bases not matched to a gene. CDR1 is MDHEN, CDR2 SYDVKM, per germline. Written as DNA, the CDR3 is TGTGCCAGCACCCGGACAGGGCGGGATGGCTACACCTTC. This translates into CASTRTGRDGYTF.

The V gene is TRBV10-2, the J gene TRBJ1-6; D remains ambiguous. The V end lost 2 bases, the J end lost 0 bases, and 11 bases lay between the germline ends. This CDR3 contains 17 residues. Germline values: CDR1 WSHSY, CDR2 SAAADI. CDR3 DNA: TGCGCCAGCAGTGAGGTTCTAGGAAGCTCCTATAATTCACCCCTCCACTTT. This encodes CASSEVLGSSYNSPLHF.

This clone occurred a few times. This chain joins TRBV7-2 and TRBJ1-6, with TRBD1 matching over 9 bases. The CDR3 loop spans 17 amino acids. Trimming removed 2 bases from V and 9 bases from J; junction bases left unmatched: 11. Germline V CDR1 and CDR2: SGHTA, FQGNSA. The CDR3 protein is CASSLNDRGVSGSPLHF. Here the CDR3 DNA reads TGTGCCAGCAGCTTAAACGACAGGGGGGTTTCGGGTTCACCCCTCCACTTT.

This chain links TRBV24-1 with TRBJ2-1; maybe TRBD2 (5 bases). Germline loops: CDR1 KGHDR, CDR2 SFDVKD. The germline V and J ends were trimmed by 9 bases and 7 bases, with 12 bases remaining between them. The CDR3 has 12 amino acids. The CDR3 nucleotides read TGTGCCACCCGGGGTCCGGGTAATGAGCAGTTCTTC. Translation gives CATRGPGNEQFF.

CDR3 coding DNA: TGTGCCTGGAGCGTGGACAAACCTTACTCCTACGAGCAGTACTTC. Translated, it gives CAWSVDKPYSYEQYF. The rearrangement links TRBV30 to TRBJ2-7, with D tentatively TRBD1 (5 bases). The CDR3 is 15 amino acids. Germline assignment: CDR1 GTSNPN and CDR2 SVGIG (reference sequence). Trimming took 3 bases from V and 0 from J, leaving 15 bases between them.

The rearrangement joins TRBV30 to TRBJ2-3; 11 nucleotides line up with TRBD2. Unmatched junction bases numbered 8, after V lost 2 bases and J lost 1 base. This CDR3 has 17 residues. Germline loops: CDR1 GTSNPN, CDR2 SVGIG (reference sequence). For the CDR3, the DNA is TGTGCCTGGAGTCTAGCGGGAGGAGGGAGGGGCACAGATACGCAGTATTTT. It codes for CAWSLAGGGRGTDTQYF.

The chain's CDR3 is CASLDRGLKETQYF. In nucleotides, the CDR3 is TGCGCCTCTCTGGACAGGGGGCTAAAAGAGACCCAGTACTTC. V usage is TRBV10-1 and J usage is TRBJ2-5; 11 bases fit TRBD1. The V and J ends lost 11 bases and 3 bases, in that order; junction bases with no gene match: 8. CDR3 size: 14 residues. Germline-derived CDR1 and CDR2 are WNHNN and SYGVQD (reference sequence).

The genes are TRBV5-5 and TRBJ2-2, with TRBD2 as a possible D gene (5 bases). Trimming stripped 4 bases from V and 2 bases from J, with 15 bases between. The V gene's germline CDR1 is SGHKS and CDR2 YYEKEE (reference sequence). The CDR3 is 16 amino acids. The CDR3 here is CASSHPGLANTGELFF. DNA for the CDR3: TGTGCCAGCAGCCACCCCGGACTGGCCAACACCGGGGAGCTGTTTTTT.

The chain is built from TRBV3-1 (or the pseudogene TRBV3-2) and TRBJ2-2; 8 bases line up with TRBD2. With V trimmed by 3 bases and J by 4 bases, 22 bases remained unmatched. The CDR3 has 21 amino acids. Germline CDR1 is LGHDT and CDR2 is YNNKEL (reference sequence). CDR3 DNA sequence: TGTGCCAGCAGCCACCGGAGGAGGGCCGCAGCGGGAGTGATTGGCACCGGGGAGCTGTTTTTT. This translates into CASSHRRRAAAGVIGTGELFF.

The chain carries TRBV5-1 and TRBJ1-1, with D unclear. Germline CDR1 and CDR2: SGHRS and YFSETQ. This CDR3 comprises 13 residues. Trimming shortened V by 2 bases and J by 6 bases, and 11 bases separated the two germline ends. The CDR3 bases are TGCGCCAGCAGCTTCGGGGTTGGGCCTGAAGCTTTCTTT. This codes for CASSFGVGPEAFF.

The V and J genes are TRBV5-4 and TRBJ1-2; D is perhaps TRBD1 (6 bases). Germline loops: CDR1 SGHNT, CDR2 YYREEE (reference sequence). The CDR3 extends over 14 amino acids. V lost 3 bases, J lost 3 bases, and 12 bases lay in between. The CDR3 nucleotides read TGTGCCAGCAGCTCAGGGGTTAGGGACTATGGCTACACCTTC. Amino acid sequence: CASSSGVRDYGYTF.

The chain uses TRBV5-5 and TRBJ1-4; the match to TRBD1 covers 9 bases. The CDR3 totals 14 residues. V dropped 3 bases and J dropped 12; count of bases not matched to a gene: 9. In germline, CDR1 is SGHKS, CDR2 YYEKEE (reference sequence). CDR3 region: CASSSRGQGAELFF. The CDR3, as DNA: TGTGCCAGCAGCTCAAGGGGACAGGGCGCGGAACTGTTTTTT.

V and J are TRBV3-1 (or the pseudogene TRBV3-2) and TRBJ2-1; 12 bases are shared with TRBD2. The CDR3 length is 18 residues. Germline values: CDR1 LGHDT, CDR2 YNNKEL (reference sequence). The junction had 14 bases not matched to a gene; V was cut back by 1 base and J by 10 bases. The CDR3 DNA reads as TGTGCCAGCAGCCAAGGGGGGACTAGCGGGTACCGAGTAAGCGAGCAGTTCTTC. Translating it yields CASSQGGTSGYRVSEQFF.

The genes are TRBV4-3 and TRBJ2-7, with D maybe TRBD2 (6 bases). This CDR3 comprises 16 residues. Germline V CDR1 and CDR2: LGHNA, YSLEER. V was trimmed by 4 bases and J by 0 bases, leaving 16 bases between them. The CDR3 protein is CASSPAARGNSYEQYF. The CDR3 DNA reads TGCGCCAGCAGCCCCGCGGCTCGCGGGAACTCCTACGAGCAGTACTTC.

The chain combines TRBV24-1 with TRBJ1-2, with 8 bases lining up with TRBD1. Looked up from germline, CDR1 is KGHDR and CDR2 is SFDVKD. The CDR3 is 17 residues long. V was pared by 1 base and J by 0 bases, with 6 bases of the junction left unmatched. Written as DNA, the CDR3 is TGTGCCACCAGTGATTTTGACAGGGGCCCTGCTAACTATGGCTACACCTTC. This gives the protein CATSDFDRGPANYGYTF.

The V and J genes are TRBV2 and TRBJ2-1; maybe TRBD2 (5 bases). The V and J ends lost 6 bases and 0 bases respectively, with 12 bases between them. Germline V gene lookup returns CDR1 SNHLY and CDR2 FYNNEI. The CDR3 is made up of 15 amino acids. CDR3 loop: CASRSSSSSYNEQFF. DNA for the CDR3: TGTGCCAGCAGGTCTAGCAGCAGCTCCTACAATGAGCAGTTCTTC. Full variable domain (missing parts from reference TRBV2 and TRBJ2-1): EPEVTQTPSHQVTQMGQEVILRCVPISNHLYFYWYRQILGQKVEFLVSFYNNEISEKSEIFDDQFSVERPDGSNFTLKIRSTKLEDSAMYFCASRSSSSSYNEQFFGPGTRLTVL.

V gene TRBV6-5 combines with J gene TRBJ1-6, with D perhaps TRBD1 (6 bases). This CDR3 spans 14 amino acids. The V gene's germline CDR1 is MNHEY and CDR2 SVGAGI. V gave up 6 bases and J gave up 7 bases, with 13 bases separating them. This chain's CDR3 is CASRNRAGNSPLHF. CDR3 DNA sequence: TGTGCCAGCAGAAACAGGGCTGGAAATTCACCCCTCCACTTT.

J is TRBJ2-2 and V is TRBV27; D is undetermined. Looked up from germline, CDR1 is MNHEY and CDR2 is SMNVEV (reference sequence). Trimming cost V 5 bases and J 1 base, with 11 bases left between them. CDR3 length equals 15 residues. The CDR3 coding sequence is TGTGCCAGCAGTCCCCGGGTGGGGAACACCGGGGAGCTGTTTTTT. Translating gives CASSPRVGNTGELFF.

This chain links TRBV3-1 (or the pseudogene TRBV3-2) with TRBJ2-3; TRBD2 is a possible D gene (5 bases). CDR3 length equals 16 residues. The ends were cut back, 7 bases at V and 1 base at J, with 18 bases in the middle. Germline CDR1 is LGHDT and CDR2 is YNNKEL (reference sequence). CDR3 nucleotides: TGTGCCAGCACTCCGAAATACTTGAGGGGCACAGATACGCAGTATTTT. Its translation: CASTPKYLRGTDTQYF.